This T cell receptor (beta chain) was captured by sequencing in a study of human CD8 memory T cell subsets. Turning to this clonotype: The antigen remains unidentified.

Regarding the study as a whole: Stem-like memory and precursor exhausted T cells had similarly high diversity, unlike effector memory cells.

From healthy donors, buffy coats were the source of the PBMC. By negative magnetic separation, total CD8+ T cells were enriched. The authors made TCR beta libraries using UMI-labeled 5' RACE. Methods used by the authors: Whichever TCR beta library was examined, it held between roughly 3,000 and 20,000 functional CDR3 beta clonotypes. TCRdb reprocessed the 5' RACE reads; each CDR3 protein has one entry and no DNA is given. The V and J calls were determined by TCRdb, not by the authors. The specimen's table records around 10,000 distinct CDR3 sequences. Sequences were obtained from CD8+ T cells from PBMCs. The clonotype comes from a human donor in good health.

CDR3: CASSLATDEQYF. The gene calls are TRBV5-1 and TRBJ2-7. The CDR3 loop spans 12 amino acids. Germline V CDR1 and CDR2: SGHRS, YFSETQ.